The T cell receptor beta chain described here comes from a study of T cells in Graves' hyperthyroidism and ophthalmopathy. Study-level points and caveats: Before onset, ophthalmopathy was predicted by the model a median 6.5 months earlier. Among clonotypes expanded in thyroid above 0.001, most were also found in blood.

Patients were excluded for uncontrolled infection, other autoimmune disease, pregnancy or lactation. Together with thyroid ultrasound, orbital computed tomography, serum thyroxine and TRAb, clinical symptoms were used for diagnoses. There are many counts of this clonotype. Antigen: not known. Amplified TCR beta CDR3 regions came from RNA transcripts. The primer set for the first-round RT-PCR of the TCR CDR3 was HTBI. TCRdb analysed the multiplex PCR reads with MiXCR anew, one entry per CDR3 protein. The table lists around 600,000 distinct CDR3 sequences, 13% to 15% of them singletons. Germline CDR1 is SGHDN and CDR2 is FVKESK. V lost 4 bases and J lost 4, with 19 bases in between. The CDR3 consists of 16 residues.

Sequencing input: blood. The chain links TRBV14 to TRBJ2-5; TRBD1 might be the D (6 bases). This clonotype originated in a young woman with Graves' ophthalmopathy. As DNA, the CDR3 is TGTGCCAGCAGCCCCAGTCCCACAGGGTTTGGAGAGACCCAGTACTTC. Translating it yields CASSPSPTGFGETQYF.